This TCR beta chain appears in the sequencing data of a study of low-dose radiotherapy and immunotherapy resistance in tumors. Overall study context: Patients received cyclophosphamide 200 mg/m2 intravenously every two weeks, the day before radiation-immunotherapy.

Time point of the sample: before trial treatment. Eligibility criteria specified advanced solid malignancies devoid of tumor-infiltrating lymphocytes. TRAV- and TRBV-specific primers primed first-strand cDNA, covering alpha and beta chains. With a V-primer adapter and a constant-region primer, TCRs were amplified for roughly 21 PCR cycles. TCRdb reanalysed the reads using MiXCR and keeps one entry per CDR3 protein. Of more than 45,000 distinct CDR3 sequences listed, approximately 25% are singletons. The CDR3 is 14 residues long. The ends were cut back, 1 base at V and 10 bases at J, with 15 bases in the middle. Germline V gene lookup returns CDR1 SGHRS and CDR2 YFSETQ. The table lists this clonotype with a few counts.

The sample was PBMCs, taken before treatment. This sequence was found in a male donor with prostate cancer. This rearrangement joins TRBV5-1 to TRBJ2-1; D might be TRBD1 (6 bases). The CDR3 loop reads CASSLPKGVGEQFF. As DNA, the CDR3 is TGCGCCAGCAGCTTGCCCAAGGGGGTTGGGGAGCAGTTCTTC.